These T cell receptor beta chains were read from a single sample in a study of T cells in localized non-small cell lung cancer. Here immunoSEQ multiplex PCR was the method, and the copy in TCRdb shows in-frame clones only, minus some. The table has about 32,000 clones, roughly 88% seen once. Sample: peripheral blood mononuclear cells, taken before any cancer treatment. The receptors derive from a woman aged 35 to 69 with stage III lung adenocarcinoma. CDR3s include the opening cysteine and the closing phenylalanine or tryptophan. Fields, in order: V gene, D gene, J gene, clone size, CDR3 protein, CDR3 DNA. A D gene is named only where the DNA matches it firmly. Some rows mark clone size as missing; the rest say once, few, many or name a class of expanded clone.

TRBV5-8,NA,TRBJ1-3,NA,CASSALPGNTIYF,TGTGCCAGCAGCGCTCTACCTGGAAACACCATATATTTT
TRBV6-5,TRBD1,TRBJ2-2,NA,CASSYKGTGDTGELFF,TGTGCCAGCAGTTACAAAGGGACAGGGGACACCGGGGAGCTGTTTTTT
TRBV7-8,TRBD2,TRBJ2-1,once,CASSLASGGSGRDDEQFF,TGTGCCAGCAGCTTAGCCTCGGGGGGAAGCGGGAGGGACGATGAGCAGTTCTTC
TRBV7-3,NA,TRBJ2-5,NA,CASSTQFQETQYF,TGTGCCAGCAGCACGCAATTCCAAGAGACCCAGTACTTC
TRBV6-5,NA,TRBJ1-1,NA,CASSFLGSNTEAFF,TGTGCCAGCAGCTTTCTTGGATCCAACACTGAAGCTTTCTTT
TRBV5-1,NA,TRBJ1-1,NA,CASTQGRRGAEAFF,TGCGCCAGCACCCAGGGGCGGAGAGGGGCTGAAGCTTTCTTT
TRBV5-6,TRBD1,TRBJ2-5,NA,CASSLVTGWETQYF,TGTGCCAGCAGCTTGGTGACAGGGTGGGAGACCCAGTACTTC
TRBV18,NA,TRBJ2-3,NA,CASSGQHTDTQYF,TGTGCCAGCTCTGGCCAGCACACAGATACGCAGTATTTT
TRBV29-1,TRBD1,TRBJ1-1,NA,CSVERTGGTEAFF,TGCAGCGTTGAACGGACAGGGGGGACTGAAGCTTTCTTT
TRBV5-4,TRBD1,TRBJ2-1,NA,CASSSPGQGDWNEQFF,TGTGCCAGCAGCTCCCCGGGACAGGGGGATTGGAATGAGCAGTTCTTC
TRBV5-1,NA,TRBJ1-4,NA,CASSLESPGEKLFF,TGCGCCAGCAGCTTGGAGAGCCCGGGTGAAAAACTGTTTTTT
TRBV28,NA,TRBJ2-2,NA,CASSPRDGFTGELFF,TGTGCCAGCAGCCCCCGGGACGGTTTCACCGGGGAGCTGTTTTTT